The TCR beta chain described here comes from a study of T-cell memory formation after mild COVID-19 (dated by TCRdb to 2020 to 2022). About the study as a whole: TCR sequence clusters from the two donors were largely donor specific. Two young, previously healthy adult volunteers, one female and one male, were included in the cohort. Longitudinal TCRalpha and TCRbeta repertoire sequencing tracked T-cell clones expanding and contracting after mild COVID-19 in a couple of donors. Paper-wide results and their limitations: Contracting CD4+ clones were located mainly in the CM and EM memory subsets, whereas CD8+ clones were found to be enriched in EMRA. Clones that contracted from day 15 to 85 showed balanced CD4/CD8 phenotypes, whereas a second wave of clones that expanded from day 15 to 37 leaned towards CD4+. Whether the second-wave clones peaking on day 37 were SARS-CoV-2 specific was not confirmed. Only a couple of mild cases were covered by the study, and larger cohorts that include severe cases with pre-infection samples were considered necessary. Some responding clones were found in pre-infection memory, which suggests that pre-existing cross-reactive memory T cells took part in the SARS-CoV-2 response.

Ficoll-Paque density gradient centrifugation was the method used to isolate PBMCs. Including cysteine and phenylalanine, the CDR3 has 13 amino acids. Kept here is only the CDR3 DNA, which spans 39 bases and is read in frame from base 1. The germline V gene (reference sequence) provides CDR1 SEHNR and CDR2 FQNEAQ. Unmatched junction bases come to 3, with V trimmed by 5 bases and J by 3 bases. This clonotype was seen many times. Its antigen is still unknown. Base qualities are missing; no much larger clone stands one base away. Data came from an Illumina NovaSeq 6000. TCRalpha and TCRbeta cDNA libraries were constructed by 5'RACE with constant-segment primers, with sample barcodes and unique molecular identifiers being introduced. Trizol reagent was used to extract RNA from every sample. Library amplification was performed in two PCR steps, and a second sample barcode and Illumina TruSeq adapters were introduced in the second step. The libraries were sequenced on an Illumina NovaSeq using 2 x 150 bp paired-end reads. The original methods were these. Reads were demultiplexed and collapsed into UMI-guided consensus sequences with migec v1.2.7. Using mixcr v2.1.11, UMI consensuses were aligned to TRA and TRB V and J templates and then assembled into clonotypes. A clonotype was counted as expanded or contracted only if both edgeR and NoisET called the change significant, with noise models trained on biological replicates. edgeR calls used a false discovery rate-adjusted p below 0.01 and a log2 fold-change threshold of 1. PCA with hierarchical clustering of max-normalized trajectories of the 1000 most abundant clonotypes was used as exploratory dynamics analysis. Separately sequenced CD4+ and CD8+ repertoires were used to assign the CD4 or CD8 phenotype of responding clones. TCRdb's own reprocessing of the public reads used fastp at Q25 and MiXCR and kept productive beta chains. Each record represents a unique CDR3 protein, reported with the most common genes and DNA among its rows. For this entry, the V and J calls and clone size follow TCRdb and not the study's own pipeline. The sample contains approximately 89,000 distinct CDR3 sequences, 20% to 25% of them found a single time. The biggest ten clones account for 42% of the sample.

The sequenced material came from PBMCs or a T cell subset sorted from them (not recorded which). The receptor chain draws on TRBV7-9 and TRBJ1-1, and 7 junction bases match TRBD1. This clonotype was obtained from a man between 18 and 35 years old who had mild COVID-19 (a few samples of this study predate the infection). The sample titles of this study are shuffled in the database, so cell type and time point are left out; the donor was told from shared clones. The CDR3 corresponds to CASSDTGDTEAFF. The nucleotide sequence is TGTGCCAGCAGCGACACAGGGGACACTGAAGCTTTCTTT.